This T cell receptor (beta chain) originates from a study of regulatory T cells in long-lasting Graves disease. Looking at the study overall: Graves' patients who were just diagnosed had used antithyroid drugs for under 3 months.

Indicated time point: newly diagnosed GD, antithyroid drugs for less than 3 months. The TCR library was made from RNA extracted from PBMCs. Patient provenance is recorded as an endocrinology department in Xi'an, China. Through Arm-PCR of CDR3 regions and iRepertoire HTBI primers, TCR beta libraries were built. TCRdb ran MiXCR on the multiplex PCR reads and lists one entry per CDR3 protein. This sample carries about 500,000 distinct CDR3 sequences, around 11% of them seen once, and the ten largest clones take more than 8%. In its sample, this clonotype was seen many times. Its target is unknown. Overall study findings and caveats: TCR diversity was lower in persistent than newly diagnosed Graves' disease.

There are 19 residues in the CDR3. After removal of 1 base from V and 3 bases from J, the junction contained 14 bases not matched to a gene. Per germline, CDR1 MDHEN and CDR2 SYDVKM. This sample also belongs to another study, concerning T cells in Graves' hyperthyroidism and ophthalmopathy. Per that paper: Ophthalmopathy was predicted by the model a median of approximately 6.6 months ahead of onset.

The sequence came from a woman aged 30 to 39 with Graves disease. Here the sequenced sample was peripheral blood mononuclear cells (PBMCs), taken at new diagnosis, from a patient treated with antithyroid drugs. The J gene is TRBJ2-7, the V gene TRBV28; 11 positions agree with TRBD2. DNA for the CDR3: TGTGCCAGCAGTTTATACCGATTGGGACTAGCGGAGACCTACTACGAGCAGTACTTC. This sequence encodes CASSLYRLGLAETYYEQYF.